These 28 T cell receptor beta chains share one sample of origin, sequenced in a study of cytomegalovirus exposure and HLA in healthy donors. With 60 Vbeta and 13 Jbeta primers, the PCR was carried out. Some clones are missing from TCRdb's copy, which holds only in-frame ones; the method was immunoSEQ multiplex PCR. The table lists approximately 160,000 clones, about three quarters of them singletons. Sequenced: PBMCs. The source is a woman aged 40 to 50 in good health and CMV-seropositive.

This chain joins TRBV6-1 and TRBJ1-2; D remains unclear. Trimming removed 6 bases at V and 8 bases at J, with 10 bases between. CDR1 is MNHNS, CDR2 SASEGT, per germline. CDR3 length: 11 residues. This CDR3 is CASSGLTGYTF. CDR3 DNA: TGTGCCAGCAGCGGGTTAACGGGCTACACCTTC.

The chain couples TRBV28 to TRBJ1-4; D is undetermined. V gave up 2 bases and J gave up 5 bases, with 12 bases separating them. The CDR3 is 15 amino acids. CDR1 is MDHEN and CDR2 is SYDVKM in the germline V gene. For the CDR3, the DNA is TGTGCCAGCAGTTTAAGCAGTGGAGGGAATGAAAAACTGTTTTTT. Its protein product is CASSLSSGGNEKLFF.

The chain recombines TRBV19 with TRBJ2-7; 11 bases fit TRBD1. Losses at the gene ends were 3 bases for V and 7 bases for J; bases not matched to a gene: 8. Germline CDR1 is LNHDA and CDR2 is SQIVND (reference sequence). The CDR3 runs 15 residues. The CDR3 reads CASSISRTGGKEQYF. Written as DNA, the CDR3 is TGTGCCAGTAGTATCTCGAGGACAGGGGGCAAGGAGCAGTACTTC. The entire variable domain, with the rest obtained from reference TRBV19 and TRBJ2-7, is as follows: DGGITQSPKYLFRKEGQNVTLSCEQNLNHDAMYWYRQDPGQGLRLIYYSQIVNDFQKGDIAEGYSVSREKKESFPLTVTSAQKNPTAFYLCASSISRTGGKEQYFGPGTRLTVT.

CDR3 bases: TGTGCCAGCAGTTTGGGACTAGGAAAAAACATTCAGTACTTC. It specifies CASSLGLGKNIQYF. V gene TRBV27 combines with J gene TRBJ2-4; 8 bases line up with TRBD2. Germline V lookup: CDR1 MNHEY, CDR2 SMNVEV (reference sequence). CDR3 length: 14 amino acids. V lost 3 bases to trimming and J lost 4 bases; unmatched junction nucleotides: 2.

V and J are TRBV10-3 and TRBJ1-3; 9 bases line up with TRBD1. The junction had 5 bases not matched to a gene; V was cut back by 3 bases and J by 2 bases. This CDR3 spans 16 amino acids. Germline values: CDR1 ENHRY, CDR2 SYGVKD. CDR3 amino acids: CAISDFTGGAGNTIYF. The CDR3 nucleotides read TGTGCCATCAGTGATTTTACAGGGGGCGCTGGAAACACCATATATTTT.

The chain couples TRBV11-2 to TRBJ1-1; 9 positions agree with TRBD1. Germline values: CDR1 SGHAT, CDR2 FQNNGV. CDR3 length equals 14 residues. The V gene end was trimmed by 3 bases and the J gene end by 3 bases; junction bases not matched to a gene: 2. CDR3 in DNA: TGTGCCAGCAGCTTCAGACAGGGGGACACTGAAGCTTTCTTT. It encodes CASSFRQGDTEAFF.

V and J are TRBV13 and TRBJ2-2, with TRBD2 identical over 13 bases. V lost 5 bases, J lost 3 bases, and 6 bases stayed unmatched. Germline CDR1 and CDR2: PRHDT and FYEKMQ (reference sequence). This CDR3 contains 17 residues. The CDR3 DNA is TGTGCCAGCAGCCCTCGGACTAGCGGGAGATACACCGGGGAGCTGTTTTTT. It specifies CASSPRTSGRYTGELFF. The whole variable domain, filled in from reference TRBV13 and TRBJ2-2, reads AAGVIQSPRHLIKEKRETATLKCYPIPRHDTVYWYQQGPGQDPQFLISFYEKMQSDKGSIPDRFSAQQFSDYHSELNMSSLELGDSALYFCASSPRTSGRYTGELFFGEGSRLTVL.

This clone was observed a single time. The V gene is TRBV7-9, the J gene TRBJ2-7, with TRBD1 identical over 9 bases. This CDR3 contains 15 residues. The germline V gene encodes CDR1 SEHNR and CDR2 FQNEAQ (reference sequence). V lost 6 bases to trimming and J lost 1 base; unmatched junction nucleotides: 7. CDR3 coding DNA: TGTGCCAGCAGTTCGACAGGGGGAAGGTCCTACGAGCAGTACTTC. Translating it yields CASSSTGGRSYEQYF.

The V gene is TRBV5-5, the J gene TRBJ2-2; D remains unclear. The CDR3 has 13 residues. Trimming took off 0 bases at V and 5 bases at J, with 5 bases between the two ends. CDR1 and CDR2 (germline): SGHKS, YYEKEE (reference sequence). CDR3 residues: CASSLGPTGELFF. The CDR3 DNA reads TGTGCCAGCAGCTTGGGGCCTACCGGGGAGCTGTTTTTT.

This sequence joins TRBV6-5 and TRBJ1-2, with D perhaps matching TRBD1 (6 bases). The germline gives CDR1 MNHEY, CDR2 SVGAGI. Trimming cost V 2 bases and J 2 bases, with 12 bases left between them. CDR3 length: 15 amino acids. This CDR3 reads CASSYGGQQNYGYTF. The CDR3 nucleotides read TGTGCCAGCAGTTACGGCGGACAGCAGAACTATGGCTACACCTTC.

The chain combines TRBV5-8 with TRBJ2-3; TRBD2 agrees at 9 bases. The CDR3 spans 14 residues. J gave up 3 bases and V 6 bases, and 5 bases lay outside the gene matches. Germline V CDR1 and CDR2: SGHTS, YDEGEE. DNA for the CDR3: TGTGCCAGCATCCCGGGACTAGCAACAGATACGCAGTATTTT. Translated: CASIPGLATDTQYF.

This clone was recorded a few times. The genes are TRBV6-1 and TRBJ1-2, with a tentative D call TRBD1 (6 bases). Trimming stripped 1 base from V and 5 bases from J, with 20 bases between. Germline values: CDR1 MNHNS, CDR2 SASEGT. CDR3 length equals 17 residues. CDR3 sequence (DNA): TGTGCCAGCAGTGAAGGGACAGTAAGGGACGTAACGTATGGCTACACCTTC. Amino acids: CASSEGTVRDVTYGYTF.

The chain recombines TRBV28 with TRBJ1-3; D is unresolved. Germline values: CDR1 MDHEN, CDR2 SYDVKM. V was pared by 1 base and J by 0 bases, with 7 bases between. The CDR3 is made up of 15 amino acids. Here the CDR3 DNA reads TGTGCCAGCAGTTTATTCGGGTCCTCTGGAAACACCATATATTTT. This codes for CASSLFGSSGNTIYF.

This clone turned up a few times. This chain links TRBV11-3 with TRBJ2-1, with 7 bases that match TRBD2. CDR3 length equals 14 residues. The germline CDR1 and CDR2 sequences are SGHNT and YENEEA. Trimming cost V 6 bases and J 7 bases; bases outside gene matches: 9. The CDR3 DNA sequence: TGTGCCAGCAGGGGAGCGGGGCCGTCGAATGAGCAGTTCTTC. This translates into CASRGAGPSNEQFF.

In nucleotides, the CDR3 is TGTGCCATCAGTGAAGCGGGAGCAGATACGCAGTATTTT. Its translation is CAISEAGADTQYF. The chain carries TRBV10-3 and TRBJ2-3; 8 positions match TRBD2. Germline CDR1 is ENHRY and CDR2 is SYGVKD. V gave up 3 bases and J gave up 4 bases; unmatched junction bases: 0. The CDR3 spans 13 residues.

This clone was picked up one time. The chain employs TRBV12-5 and TRBJ2-5, with D possibly matching TRBD2 (7 bases). The CDR3 extends over 14 amino acids. Trimming pared 4 bases from V and 4 bases from J, leaving 13 bases between. Looked up from germline, CDR1 is LGHNT and CDR2 is FRNRAP. The CDR3 region is CASGWGGRGETQYF. CDR3 sequence (DNA): TGTGCTAGTGGTTGGGGGGGGCGAGGAGAGACCCAGTACTTC.

Of note for this clone: At one end the junction does not follow the germline gene, possibly because of a read error. The V and J genes are TRBV6-1 and TRBJ1-2; 8 bases fit TRBD1. The CDR3 runs 12 residues. Germline V gene lookup returns CDR1 MNHNS and CDR2 SASEGT. As DNA, the CDR3 is TGTGCCACGGGACAGGCTAACTATGGCTACTCCTTC. Translated, it gives CATGQANYGYSF.

The chain employs TRBV5-6 and TRBJ2-7, with D maybe TRBD2 (6 bases). Per germline, CDR1 SGHDT and CDR2 YYEEEE. The CDR3 sequence is 14 residues long. V was clipped by 7 bases and J by 4 bases, with 18 bases between them. CDR3 loop: CASGRAGTGYEQYF. CDR3 DNA: TGTGCCAGCGGTCGGGCGGGGACGGGGTACGAGCAGTACTTC.

In its sample, this clone was seen once. The CDR3 region is CAISDPGVSPGRGVYGYTF. The DNA of the CDR3 is TGTGCCATCAGTGACCCCGGGGTGAGCCCAGGGAGGGGTGTTTATGGCTACACCTTC. The genes are TRBV10-3 and TRBJ1-2; weak D call: TRBD1 (5 bases). With 3 bases removed from V and 5 bases from J, the gap between germline ends came to 28 bases. Germline values: CDR1 ENHRY, CDR2 SYGVKD. The CDR3 spans 19 residues.

V usage is TRBV19 and J usage is TRBJ1-5, with D perhaps matching TRBD1 (5 bases). This CDR3 is 18 amino acids long. Germline V gene lookup returns CDR1 LNHDA and CDR2 SQIVND (reference sequence). The V end was cut by 3 bases, the J end by 0 bases, with 18 bases between. For the CDR3, the DNA is TGTGCCAGTAGTATGCGCCATCCGAGGGACTATAGCAATCAGCCCCAGCATTTT. It is translated as CASSMRHPRDYSNQPQHF.

This clone was seen just once. This rearrangement joins TRBV10-1 to TRBJ2-5; unclear D gene. Trimming pared 4 bases from V and 1 base from J, leaving 7 bases between. This CDR3 spans 13 amino acids. Germline CDR1 is WNHNN and CDR2 is SYGVQD (reference sequence). The CDR3 is CASSAQIQETQYF. CDR3 nucleotide sequence: TGCGCCAGCAGTGCACAGATCCAAGAGACCCAGTACTTC.

This clone turned up a few times. The chain employs TRBV2 and TRBJ1-1; no reliable D call. The CDR3 runs to 10 residues. Germline loops: CDR1 SNHLY, CDR2 FYNNEI. The V end was cut by 2 bases, the J end by 11 bases, with 6 bases between. The CDR3 nucleotides are TGTGCCAGCAGTGAAACTATGGCTTTCTTT. Translated: CASSETMAFF.

The rearrangement uses TRBV30 and TRBJ1-1; no clear D gene. V was shortened by 2 bases and J by 4 bases, with 8 bases between the two germline ends. CDR1 is GTSNPN, CDR2 SVGIG, per germline (reference sequence). The length of the CDR3 is 12 residues. As DNA, the CDR3 is TGTGCCTGGAGTCCGGTCGGCACTGAAGCTTTCTTT. Translated: CAWSPVGTEAFF. Supplemented by reference TRBV30 and TRBJ1-1, the full variable domain reads SQTIHQWPATLVQPVGSPLSLECTVEGTSNPNLYWYRQAAGRGLQLLFYSVGIGQISSEVPQNLSASRPQDRQFILSSKKLLLSDSGFYLCAWSPVGTEAFFGQGTRLTVV.

The rearrangement uses TRBV27 and TRBJ1-1, with unresolved D. From germline, CDR1 is MNHEY and CDR2 SMNVEV (reference sequence). V lost 6 bases to trimming and J lost 7 bases, with 15 bases between them. The CDR3 is 13 amino acids. The CDR3 nucleotides are TGTGCCAGCAGCCCCGGACGTAGCGATGAAGCTTTCTTT. Translation gives CASSPGRSDEAFF.

The chain combines TRBV19 with TRBJ2-3, with D perhaps matching TRBD1 (5 bases). V was trimmed by 2 bases and J by 1 base, leaving 7 bases between them. The length of the CDR3 is 14 residues. Germline CDR1 and CDR2: LNHDA and SQIVND (reference sequence). The CDR3 DNA follows: TGTGCCAGTAGTATACAGGGTGGCACAGATACGCAGTATTTT. This encodes CASSIQGGTDTQYF.

CDR3 DNA: TGTGCCAGCACCTTGGGAGGGCTAGCGGGGGGGCGTGCCGCAGATACGCAGTATTTT. The encoded protein is CASTLGGLAGGRAADTQYF. The rearrangement joins TRBV2 to TRBJ2-3; TRBD2 matches at 12 bases. V lost 7 bases to trimming and J lost 4 bases; unmatched junction nucleotides: 18. The CDR3 is made up of 19 amino acids. Looked up from germline, CDR1 is SNHLY and CDR2 is FYNNEI.

The chain is built from TRBV29-1 and TRBJ2-7; D remains ambiguous. This CDR3 is 13 amino acids long. From germline, CDR1 is SQVTM and CDR2 ANQGSEA. V was trimmed by 4 bases and J by 0 bases, leaving 10 bases between them. The CDR3 DNA reads as TGCAGCGTTGTGTCATCTAGCTCCTACGAGCAGTACTTC. Its protein product is CSVVSSSSYEQYF.

The gene calls are TRBV7-6 and TRBJ1-1; 8 bases fit TRBD1. J was trimmed by 0 bases and V by 0 bases; bases with no gene match: 15. This CDR3 contains 20 residues. The germline gives CDR1 SGHVS, CDR2 FNYEAQ. CDR3 region: CASSLAPGDRPLHMNTEAFF. In DNA form, the CDR3 reads TGTGCCAGCAGCTTAGCTCCGGGGGACAGGCCACTCCATATGAACACTGAAGCTTTCTTT.